The 22 T cell receptor beta chains below come from one sample, sequenced in a study of Ad26.COV2.S vaccination and SARS-CoV-2 variants. Treatment here: 15 to 20 received Ad26.COV2.S at low or high dose, single or two shots; roughly five received placebo; per-sample allocation not given. Samples came from day 63 after the first vaccine or placebo injection. The data were produced by immunoSEQ multiplex PCR, yet TCRdb's version contains in-frame clones alone and is incomplete. The profile shows 250,000 or so clones, roughly 89% of them singletons. The source was peripheral blood, collected in a trial of Ad26.COV2.S vaccine versus placebo. The receptors shown here come from a person between 18 and 60 years old who received the Ad26.COV2.S COVID-19 vaccine or a placebo.

The rearrangement uses TRBV12-3 or TRBV12-4 and TRBJ1-5; tentatively, D is TRBD1 (5 bases). Trimming left V 5 bases short and J 5 bases short, with 7 bases between. CDR3 length: 12 residues. The CDR3 is CASSPQDQPQHF. The CDR3 nucleotides are TGTGCCAGCAGTCCACAGGATCAGCCCCAGCATTTT.

The CDR3 loop reads CASSYSAGEAFF. As DNA, the CDR3 is TGTGCCAGCAGTTACTCGGCCGGCGAAGCTTTCTTT. This rearrangement joins TRBV6-6 to TRBJ1-1; D gene unclear. CDR1 MNHNY and CDR2 SVGAGI come from the germline V gene (reference sequence). The CDR3 has 12 amino acids. The ends were cut back, 0 bases at V and 8 bases at J, with 7 bases in the middle.

This clone was seen a handful of times. J is TRBJ1-6 and V is TRBV7-9, with D perhaps matching TRBD1 (5 bases). Looked up from germline, CDR1 is SEHNR and CDR2 is FQNEAQ (reference sequence). V was shortened by 5 bases and J by 9 bases, with 17 bases between the two germline ends. This CDR3 spans 15 amino acids. The CDR3 spells CASSPKGTVLSPLHF. DNA of the CDR3: TGTGCCAGCAGCCCAAAGGGGACCGTACTTTCACCCCTCCACTTT.

The rearrangement links TRBV4-3 to TRBJ1-6, with D possibly being TRBD1 (6 bases). Trimming removed 4 bases at V and 0 bases at J, with 13 bases between. The CDR3 is 17 residues long. Germline V gives CDR1 LGHNA, CDR2 YSLEER. The CDR3, as DNA: TGCGCCAGCAGCCCCAGGACAGAGAGCTCCTATAATTCACCCCTCCACTTT. Its translation is CASSPRTESSYNSPLHF.

This rearrangement joins TRBV7-2 to TRBJ2-3, with TRBD2 as a possible D gene (6 bases). The germline V and J ends were trimmed by 5 bases and 1 base, with 10 bases remaining between them. CDR1 and CDR2 (germline): SGHTA, FQGNSA. This CDR3 has 14 residues. The chain's CDR3 is CASSPQRGTDTQYF. CDR3 nucleotide sequence: TGTGCCAGCAGCCCCCAGCGGGGCACAGATACGCAGTATTTT.

Here the CDR3 reads CAGDRGKNTEAFF. CDR3 nucleotides: TGTGCCGGGGACAGGGGGAAGAACACTGAAGCTTTCTTT. The rearrangement joins TRBV6-5 to TRBJ1-1; 11 nucleotides agree with TRBD1. Germline loops: CDR1 MNHEY, CDR2 SVGAGI. Germline trimming cut 11 bases from V and 1 base from J; bases unmatched to any gene: 3. This CDR3 contains 13 residues.

The rearrangement joins TRBV20-1 to TRBJ2-2; D not resolved. Germline loops: CDR1 DFQATT, CDR2 SNEGSKA (reference sequence). The CDR3 totals 13 residues. The V end lost 3 bases, the J end lost 0 bases, and 5 bases lay between the germline ends. CDR3: CSASSPNTGELFF. CDR3 nucleotides: TGCAGTGCTAGTAGCCCGAACACCGGGGAGCTGTTTTTT.

The rearrangement uses TRBV11-2 and TRBJ1-1; tentatively, D is TRBD1 (6 bases). Trimming removed 0 bases at V and 1 base at J, with 15 bases between. Germline V gene lookup returns CDR1 SGHAT and CDR2 FQNNGV. The CDR3 contains 17 residues. CDR3 residues: CASSLDWPGAENTEAFF. CDR3 coding DNA: TGTGCCAGCAGCTTAGATTGGCCAGGGGCAGAGAACACTGAAGCTTTCTTT.

This clone was detected once. The gene calls are TRBV21-1 and TRBJ1-1. TRBV21-1 is a pseudogene segment. The CDR3 sequence is 18 residues long. The CDR3: CASSKGHREGAGVTEAFF. The CDR3 region has the DNA TGTGCCAGCAGCAAAGGCCACCGGGAGGGGGCAGGGGTCACTGAAGCTTTCTTT.

The V and J genes are TRBV4-1 and TRBJ1-6, with D possibly matching TRBD1 (5 bases). Germline V gene lookup returns CDR1 MGHRA and CDR2 YSYEKL. The CDR3 runs 14 residues. Trimming took off 1 base at V and 7 bases at J, with 8 bases between the two ends. CDR3 DNA sequence: TGCGCCAGCAGCCAAGGAGACAGAAATTCACCCCTCCACTTT. It translates to CASSQGDRNSPLHF.

This chain joins TRBV6-6 and TRBJ2-7; tentative D call: TRBD2 (6 bases). V gave up 9 bases and J gave up 1 base, with 19 bases separating them. This CDR3 spans 15 amino acids. The V gene's germline CDR1 is MNHNY and CDR2 SVGAGI (reference sequence). The CDR3 loop reads CASYSSSATSYEQYF. The CDR3 DNA is TGTGCCAGTTATTCCTCTAGCGCAACTTCCTACGAGCAGTACTTC.

The chain carries TRBV4-1 and TRBJ1-6; D gene unclear. Trimming took 1 base from V and 2 from J, leaving 15 bases between them. This CDR3 comprises 18 residues. From germline, CDR1 is MGHRA and CDR2 YSYEKL. The CDR3 DNA reads as TGCGCCAGCAGCCAAGGGAGGCCCCTCCGGGCCTATAATTCACCCCTCCACTTT. It translates to CASSQGRPLRAYNSPLHF.

The chain employs TRBV7-2 and TRBJ2-7, with 8 bases matching TRBD2. The V and J ends lost 5 bases and 2 bases, in that order; junction bases with no gene match: 5. This CDR3 is built from 14 residues. Germline V gives CDR1 SGHTA, CDR2 FQGNSA. CDR3 residues: CASSATSGPYEQYF. The CDR3 DNA reads TGTGCCAGCAGCGCCACTAGCGGTCCCTACGAGCAGTACTTC.

This clone was detected only once. This chain links TRBV4-3 with TRBJ1-4; D is undetermined. Germline CDR1 is LGHNA and CDR2 is YSLEER. This CDR3 spans 16 amino acids. Trimming removed 1 base at V and 0 bases at J, with 9 bases between. CDR3 loop: CASSQGYTATNEKLFF. The CDR3 bases are TGCGCCAGCAGCCAAGGATACACAGCAACTAATGAAAAACTGTTTTTT.

The rearrangement joins TRBV27 to TRBJ2-4; 10 bases map to TRBD1. The CDR3 consists of 14 residues. V shed 5 bases, J shed 8 bases, and the junction held 6 bases outside the gene matches. Looked up from germline, CDR1 is MNHEY and CDR2 is SMNVEV (reference sequence). CDR3 amino acids: CASSPRDRGDIQYF. The CDR3, as DNA: TGTGCCAGCAGTCCCCGGGACAGGGGTGACATTCAGTACTTC.

The V and J genes are TRBV5-4 and TRBJ1-6; TRBD1 might be the D (5 bases). Trimming removed 4 bases at V and 10 bases at J, with 12 bases between. CDR1 and CDR2 from the germline V gene are SGHNT and YYREEE (reference sequence). The CDR3 is 13 amino acids. The CDR3 nucleotides read TGTGCCAGCAGCCTGGCCCGGGACTCACCCCTCCACTTT. This encodes CASSLARDSPLHF.

The chain recombines TRBV19 with TRBJ1-1, with a tentative D call TRBD1 (6 bases). Germline-derived CDR1 and CDR2 are LNHDA and SQIVND (reference sequence). This CDR3 has 14 residues. Trimming shortened V by 5 bases and J by 3 bases, and 13 bases separated the two germline ends. DNA for the CDR3: TGTGCCAGTAGTTGGGGGCGCGGGGACACTGAAGCTTTCTTT. Its translation is CASSWGRGDTEAFF.

The chain combines TRBV5-1 with TRBJ2-5, with 14 nucleotides matching TRBD2. In germline, CDR1 is SGHRS, CDR2 YFSETQ. The V gene end was trimmed by 4 bases and the J gene end by 2 bases; junction bases not matched to a gene: 7. This CDR3 spans 17 amino acids. CDR3 bases: TGCGCCAGCAGCGTCGGACTAGCGGGGGGATTACAAGAGACCCAGTACTTC. Translated, it gives CASSVGLAGGLQETQYF.

V and J are TRBV5-4 and TRBJ2-6; D remains unclear. This CDR3 has 14 residues. Germline-derived CDR1 and CDR2 are SGHNT and YYREEE (reference sequence). V was cut by 1 base and J by 1 base, with 3 bases left in between. The CDR3 sequence is CASSLKSGANVLTF. The CDR3 DNA sequence: TGTGCCAGCAGCTTGAAATCTGGGGCCAACGTCCTGACTTTC.

The chain combines TRBV5-5 with TRBJ1-5; no definite D call. CDR1 and CDR2 from the germline V gene are SGHKS and YYEKEE (reference sequence). The CDR3 loop spans 17 amino acids. V lost 1 base and J 0 bases, leaving 14 bases between the germline ends. The CDR3 sequence is CASSLPGGPSSNQPQHF. DNA of the CDR3: TGTGCCAGCAGCTTGCCGGGAGGGCCGTCTAGCAATCAGCCCCAGCATTTT.

This CDR3 reads CASSRRTGMRETQYF. In nucleotides, the CDR3 is TGTGCCAGCAGCAGAAGGACAGGGATGCGAGAGACCCAGTACTTC. The chain has TRBV6-2 or TRBV6-3 and TRBJ2-5; the match to TRBD1 covers 8 bases. The CDR3 has 15 amino acids. Germline V gene sequence: CDR1 MNHEY, CDR2 SVGEGT. V was clipped by 6 bases and J by 4 bases; unmatched bases: 10.

The rearrangement uses TRBV6-1 and TRBJ2-1; the match to TRBD1 covers 7 bases. The germline gives CDR1 MNHNS, CDR2 SASEGT. With V trimmed by 0 bases and J by 6 bases, 11 bases remained unmatched. The CDR3 length is 17 residues. CDR3: CASSEAVGQLGANEQFF. In DNA, the CDR3 is TGTGCCAGCAGTGAAGCTGTGGGACAGCTAGGGGCCAATGAGCAGTTCTTC.